One and the same sample provided the 29 T cell receptor beta chains below, sequenced in a study of blood T cell repertoires in COVID-19 (dated by TCRdb to about 2020). Library preparation used the immunoSEQ multiplex PCR assay. In TCRdb, the immuneACCESS table is reduced to in-frame sequences with V and J assigned. These tables do not hold every clone; where another copy was compared, an unresolved V gene accounts for under half, and the others remain unexplained. The sample includes about 190,000 clones, with less than 80% observed a single time. The ten largest make up 13% of the sample. Source material: peripheral blood. These receptors were taken from a man over 45 who had recovered from COVID-19.

Note on this clone: The sample has other DNA sequences that encode this CDR3 too. This chain connects TRBV18 to TRBJ1-1; 12 bases map to TRBD1. The CDR3 extends over 15 amino acids. V lost 3 bases to trimming and J lost 5 bases; unmatched junction nucleotides: 4. Germline values: CDR1 KGHSH, CDR2 LQKENI. DNA of the CDR3: TGTGCCAGCTCACCTGGGACAGGGGGCTCGACTGAAGCTTTCTTT. Protein sequence: CASSPGTGGSTEAFF.

Comment on this clone: A single base separates this from a much larger clone, so it may be a read error. Other DNA sequences within the sample encode an identical CDR3. The chain carries TRBV6-1 and TRBJ2-2, with TRBD2 matching 12 bases. With V trimmed by 2 bases and J by 8 bases, 3 bases remained unmatched. Per the germline V gene, CDR1 is MNHNS and CDR2 is SASEGT. The CDR3 extends over 15 amino acids. The CDR3 DNA reads as TGTGCCAGCAGTGAACTAGCGGGAGGGCCTGGGGAGCTGTTTTTT. Its translation: CASSELAGGPGELFF.

V gene TRBV11-2 combines with J gene TRBJ1-4; D perhaps matches TRBD1 (6 bases). The V end was cut by 9 bases, the J end by 8 bases, with 16 bases between. CDR1 SGHAT and CDR2 FQNNGV come from the germline V gene. The CDR3 is made up of 13 amino acids. Here the CDR3 DNA reads TGTGCCAGTAGTATAGCAGGGGTAGAAAAACTGTTTTTT. This codes for CASSIAGVEKLFF.

Comments on this clone: With a much larger clone just one base away, this may be a read error. This chain uses TRBV3-1 (or the pseudogene TRBV3-2) with TRBJ2-1; TRBD2 matches 8 bases. V lost 4 bases to trimming and J lost 0 bases; unmatched junction nucleotides: 2. Germline CDR1 is LGHDT and CDR2 is YNNKEL (reference sequence). This CDR3 contains 15 residues. Written as DNA, the CDR3 is TGTGCCAGCAGCCCAAGCGGGAGCTCCTACAATGAGCAGTTCTTC. This codes for CASSPSGSSYNEQFF.

This chain uses TRBV25-1 with TRBJ1-3, with no clear D. The CDR3 runs 13 residues. Trimming took off 5 bases at V and 5 bases at J, with 10 bases between the two ends. CDR1 and CDR2 (germline): MGHDK, SYGVNS. CDR3 residues: CASSSRLRNTIYF. The CDR3 nucleotides are TGTGCCAGCAGTTCCAGACTCCGAAACACCATATATTTT.

The J gene is TRBJ2-1, the V gene TRBV7-2, with TRBD2 matching 7 bases. Trimming took 2 bases from V and 7 from J; bases not matched to a gene: 8. This CDR3 region has 15 residues. Germline V CDR1 and CDR2: SGHTA, FQGNSA. CDR3 sequence reads: CASSLRRELLNEQFF. The DNA for the CDR3 is TGTGCCAGCAGCTTACGGCGGGAGCTTCTTAATGAGCAGTTCTTC.

V gene TRBV12-3 or TRBV12-4 combines with J gene TRBJ1-2; a weak D match, TRBD1 (6 bases). V was trimmed by 7 bases and J by 5 bases, leaving 14 bases between them. The CDR3 is 13 residues long. CDR3 coding DNA: TGTGCCAGCACATTTCGAGGGGGATATGGCTACACCTTC. Its translation: CASTFRGGYGYTF.

This chain connects TRBV19 to TRBJ1-1; TRBD1 might be the D (5 bases). CDR1 is LNHDA, CDR2 SQIVND, per germline (reference sequence). Trimming took off 10 bases at V and 6 bases at J, with 21 bases between the two ends. The CDR3 is 14 residues long. The CDR3 bases are TGTGCCACGGGTAGGGGTTGGCTTTTGGCTGAAGCTTTCTTT. Amino acid sequence: CATGRGWLLAEAFF.

The rearrangement links TRBV28 to TRBJ1-1; D is unclear. The CDR3 covers 12 residues. Trimming removed 2 bases at V and 1 base at J, with 2 bases between. CDR1 and CDR2 (germline): MDHEN, SYDVKM. The CDR3 sequence: CASSLQNTEAFF. Here the CDR3 DNA reads TGTGCCAGCAGTTTACAGAACACTGAAGCTTTCTTT.

The V gene is TRBV4-3, the J gene TRBJ2-1; 8 bases are shared with TRBD2. The germline V gene has CDR1 LGHNA and CDR2 YSLEER. J lost 5 bases, V lost 0 bases, and 9 bases had no gene match. The CDR3 extends over 17 amino acids. This CDR3 is CASSQEYTSGFNNEQFF. For the CDR3, the DNA is TGCGCCAGCAGCCAAGAATATACTAGCGGTTTTAACAATGAGCAGTTCTTC.

V usage is TRBV30 and J usage is TRBJ2-3; 9 nucleotides agree with TRBD2. CDR3 length: 17 residues. Germline-derived CDR1 and CDR2 are GTSNPN and SVGIG (reference sequence). The trim removed 0 bases at V and 4 bases at J, leaving 11 bases unmatched. CDR3 in amino acids: CAWSVLYGSGSSDTQYF. Written as DNA, the CDR3 is TGTGCCTGGAGTGTACTATATGGTAGCGGGAGCTCAGATACGCAGTATTTT.

CDR3 sequence: CATSDKGAGGTDTQYF. In nucleotides, the CDR3 is TGTGCCACCAGTGATAAGGGGGCAGGGGGCACAGATACGCAGTATTTT. The J gene is TRBJ2-3, the V gene TRBV24-1; 7 nucleotides match TRBD1. CDR1 and CDR2 from the germline V gene are KGHDR and SFDVKD. The CDR3 has 16 residues. V shed 3 bases and J 1 base; nucleotides not matched to a gene: 6.

The chain uses TRBV2 and TRBJ2-3, with TRBD2 matching 7 bases. J was trimmed by 5 bases and V by 4 bases; bases with no gene match: 6. The V gene's germline CDR1 is SNHLY and CDR2 FYNNEI. CDR3 length: 14 amino acids. As DNA, the CDR3 is TGTGCCAGCAGTGCGGGACTACTTGTAGATACGCAGTATTTT. As protein: CASSAGLLVDTQYF.

This clone came up once. V gene TRBV21-1 combines with J gene TRBJ2-7; the D call of TRBD1 is as the table states it, not checked on the DNA. TRBV21-1 corresponds to a pseudogene. The CDR3 is 15 residues long. CDR3 coding DNA: TGTGCCAGCAGCAAGGACAGGGGACTTATCTACGAGCAGTACTTC. Its translation: CASSKDRGLIYEQYF.

This clone was counted at least ten times. The chain links TRBV7-2 to TRBJ2-1, with TRBD2 matching 10 bases. The CDR3 loop spans 15 amino acids. V lost 5 bases to trimming and J lost 3 bases; unmatched junction nucleotides: 4. Germline V lookup: CDR1 SGHTA, CDR2 FQGNSA. The CDR3 loop is CASSKGTSDYNEQFF. The CDR3 DNA is TGTGCCAGCAGCAAAGGGACTAGCGACTACAATGAGCAGTTCTTC.

This clone was found many times. The chain couples TRBV4-3 to TRBJ2-1; no reliable D call. The ends were cut back, 2 bases at V and 9 bases at J, with 11 bases in the middle. The CDR3 runs 13 residues. CDR1 LGHNA and CDR2 YSLEER come from the germline V gene. The CDR3 DNA sequence: TGCGCCAGCAGCCAATCCAGTGCGGTTGAGCAGTTCTTC. Its protein product is CASSQSSAVEQFF.

V and J are TRBV11-2 and TRBJ2-5, with D perhaps matching TRBD2 (6 bases). The length of the CDR3 is 13 residues. V was pared by 5 bases and J by 0 bases, with 7 bases between. Germline V CDR1 and CDR2: SGHAT, FQNNGV. The CDR3 loop reads CASSLAYQETQYF. The DNA of the CDR3 is TGTGCCAGCAGCCTAGCGTACCAAGAGACCCAGTACTTC.

The J gene is TRBJ2-2, the V gene TRBV5-1; TRBD2 matches 9 bases. The germline V gene has CDR1 SGHRS and CDR2 YFSETQ. There are 14 residues in the CDR3. V lost 5 bases to trimming and J lost 6 bases; unmatched junction nucleotides: 5. The DNA for the CDR3 is TGCGCCAGCAGGCTAGCGGGAAGGGCCGGGGAGCTGTTTTTT. Protein sequence: CASRLAGRAGELFF. The complete variable domain, with remaining parts taken from reference TRBV5-1 and TRBJ2-2, reads KAGVTQTPRYLIKTRGQQVTLSCSPISGHRSVSWYQQTPGQGLQFLFEYFSETQRNKGNFPGRFSGRQFSNSRSEMNVSTLELGDSALYLCASRLAGRAGELFFGEGSRLTVL.

The V call is TRBV29-1, the J call TRBJ1-1, with 7 bases fitting TRBD1. The CDR3 has 15 residues. From germline, CDR1 is SQVTM and CDR2 ANQGSEA. With V trimmed by 7 bases and J by 4 bases, 15 bases remained unmatched. CDR3 bases: TGCAGCGCTACTAGAAGACAGGGTGGTGGCACTGAAGCTTTCTTT. This encodes CSATRRQGGGTEAFF.

In its sample, this clone was seen once. The chain employs TRBV30 and TRBJ2-7, with no clear D. The CDR3 extends over 13 amino acids. V lost 5 bases to trimming and J lost 2 bases, with 13 bases between them. Germline CDR1 reads GTSNPN; CDR2 reads SVGIG (reference sequence). CDR3 bases: TGTGCCTGGGCCCTCGGGTCCCCCTACGAGCAGTACTTC. Translating it yields CAWALGSPYEQYF.

V is TRBV7-3 and J is TRBJ2-1; D uncertain. CDR3 length: 16 residues. The germline CDR1 and CDR2 sequences are SGHTA and FQGTGA. Deletions cut 5 bases from V and 7 bases from J, with 21 bases between. CDR3 sequence: CASSRIKSISWNEQFF. CDR3 bases: TGTGCCAGCAGCCGAATCAAATCGATTAGTTGGAATGAGCAGTTCTTC.

CDR3 sequence: CAISELVSGYGYEQYF. The CDR3 DNA reads as TGTGCCATCAGTGAGTTAGTTTCCGGGTACGGCTACGAGCAGTACTTC. This rearrangement joins TRBV10-3 to TRBJ2-7; D is unresolved. The germline gives CDR1 ENHRY, CDR2 SYGVKD. The V gene lost 1 base and the J gene lost 3 bases, with 16 bases spanning the gap. The CDR3 contains 16 residues.

V and J are TRBV19 and TRBJ1-2; 8 bases are a match to TRBD1. The CDR3 consists of 16 residues. In germline, CDR1 is LNHDA, CDR2 SQIVND (reference sequence). Trimming cost V 6 bases and J 1 base; bases outside gene matches: 10. CDR3 sequence (DNA): TGTGCCAGTAGCCCTACCTGGGACAGGAGTAACTATGGCTACACCTTC. Translation: CASSPTWDRSNYGYTF. Full variable domain (outside the CDR3, taken from reference TRBV19 and TRBJ1-2): DGGITQSPKYLFRKEGQNVTLSCEQNLNHDAMYWYRQDPGQGLRLIYYSQIVNDFQKGDIAEGYSVSREKKESFPLTVTSAQKNPTAFYLCASSPTWDRSNYGYTFGSGTRLTVV.

The chain carries TRBV30 and TRBJ1-5, with TRBD1 as a possible D gene (5 bases). The CDR3 sequence is 14 residues long. Trimming removed 3 bases at V and 9 bases at J, with 18 bases between. In germline, CDR1 is GTSNPN, CDR2 SVGIG (reference sequence). The CDR3 coding sequence is TGTGCCTGGAGCGCATCAGGGCCCCGATCGCCCCAGCATTTT. This translates into CAWSASGPRSPQHF.

The chain joins TRBV20-1 to TRBJ1-5; no reliable D call. The CDR3 length is 12 residues. Germline CDR1 and CDR2: DFQATT and SNEGSKA (reference sequence). Between the trimmed V and J ends, which lost 3 bases and 3 bases, there was a span of 6 bases. CDR3 loop: CSASGLNQPQHF. CDR3 DNA: TGCAGTGCTAGTGGACTCAATCAGCCCCAGCATTTT.

The count of this clone is one. V gene TRBV19 combines with J gene TRBJ2-7; no clear D. V lost 8 bases and J lost 0, with 14 bases in between. The CDR3 has 14 residues. In germline, CDR1 is LNHDA, CDR2 SQIVND (reference sequence). The CDR3 DNA sequence: TGTGCCAGTCGGTCTCTCGAGAGCTCCTACGAGCAGTACTTC. This gives the protein CASRSLESSYEQYF.

The J gene is TRBJ2-7, the V gene TRBV14; 10 positions match TRBD1. CDR1 is SGHDN, CDR2 FVKESK, per germline. The CDR3 is made up of 13 amino acids. V gave up 5 bases and J gave up 6 bases; unmatched junction bases: 4. CDR3 protein: CASSAGTGAEQYF. The CDR3 DNA follows: TGTGCCAGCAGCGCTGGGACAGGGGCCGAGCAGTACTTC.

This clone has only a few counts. The chain joins TRBV28 to TRBJ1-1; D uncertain. V lost 10 bases and J 0 bases, leaving 12 bases between the germline ends. There are 13 residues in the CDR3. Germline V gene lookup returns CDR1 MDHEN and CDR2 SYDVKM. The CDR3 is CATRGNMNTEAFF. The CDR3 DNA follows: TGTGCCACCCGAGGGAACATGAACACTGAAGCTTTCTTT. Using reference TRBV28 and TRBJ1-1 for the parts outside the CDR3, the full variable domain is DVKVTQSSRYLVKRTGEKVFLECVQDMDHENMFWYRQDPGLGLRLIYFSYDVKMKEKGDIPEGYSVSREKKERFSLILESASTNQTSMYLCATRGNMNTEAFFGQGTRLTVV.

The chain couples TRBV14 to TRBJ1-1; D is ambiguous. Germline-derived CDR1 and CDR2 are SGHDN and FVKESK. This CDR3 has 16 residues. V was cut by 4 bases and J by 0 bases, with 15 bases left in between. This chain's CDR3 is CASSRGVANMNTEAFF. The CDR3 bases are TGTGCCAGCAGCCGAGGAGTCGCAAACATGAACACTGAAGCTTTCTTT. The full variable domain, completed using reference TRBV14 and TRBJ1-1, is EAGVTQFPSHSVIEKGQTVTLRCDPISGHDNLYWYRRVMGKEIKFLLHFVKESKQDESGMPNNRFLAERTGGTYSTLKVQPAELEDSGVYFCASSRGVANMNTEAFFGQGTRLTVV.